This T cell receptor (beta chain) was found in a study of OX40 agonist ivuxolimab in advanced cancers. Study at large: The patients received agonistic anti-OX40 (CD134) antibody ivuxolimab. The study reported partial responses in three patients: one hepatocellular carcinoma, two cutaneous melanoma.

Method: immunoSEQ multiplex PCR; TCRdb's copy keeps in-frame clones and lacks some. There are approximately 69,000 clones in the sample; 70% to 85% occur only once, and about 1% lies in the top ten. Study observations and caveats: In CD8+ T cells, expanded clones were on average more numerous than in CD4+. The work left the antigen specificity of expanded peripheral T cells undetermined.

The CDR3 has 14 amino acids. V was clipped by 4 bases and J by 5 bases; unmatched bases: 7. From germline, CDR1 is SQVTM and CDR2 ANQGSEA. This clone was seen only a few times. As yet, its antigen is unknown. The chain combines TRBV29-1 with TRBJ2-4, with TRBD1 identical over 8 bases. Here the sequenced sample was CD4+ or CD8+ T cells sorted from blood, taken in a trial of the OX40 agonist ivuxolimab. The sequence was obtained from an adult with an advanced solid tumor such as melanoma, head and neck, liver or kidney cancer. CDR3 in amino acids: CSVGRGQGENIQYF. The CDR3 DNA reads TGCAGCGTTGGGCGTGGACAGGGCGAAAACATTCAGTACTTC.